The present entry profiles one T cell receptor beta chain with its context. Its antigen remains unidentified. This specimen comes from a study of T cell responses to AZD1222 COVID-19 vaccine. CDR3 length equals 16 residues. CDR1 and CDR2 (germline): SGHTA, FQGNSA. V lost 5 bases to trimming and J lost 7 bases, with 18 bases between them. Findings and limits, study-wide: At 160-218 and 743-854, vaccine-associated CD4 TCRs were dominant, and they spanned spike. Donor demographics were predominantly white British with a female majority; clonal diversity may be underestimated. Spike-specific TCR breadth and depth rose after two AZD1222 doses.

Profiling relied on immunoSEQ multiplex PCR, and the TCRdb table lists in-frame clones only, not all of them. This sample has about 100,000 clones; approximately 87% occur once, and the top ten carry 2.5% to 4%. The chain carries TRBV7-2 and TRBJ1-6, with a tentative D call TRBD1 (6 bases). This clonotype was obtained from an adult in good health. The sequencing used peripheral blood, collected on day 0 of AZD1222 vaccination. DNA for the CDR3: TGTGCCAGCAGCCCTGGCGGCAGGGGTAGCAATTCACCCCTCCACTTT. Amino acids: CASSPGGRGSNSPLHF.